Listed below are T cell receptor beta chains from one sample, sequenced in a study of blood T cells in healthy people across ages. TCRdb re-analysed the 5' RACE reads in MiXCR, keeping a single row per CDR3 protein. This table holds more than 650,000 distinct CDR3 sequences, 20% to 25% found once. Sample: blood. The receptor set was obtained from a man between 65 and 80 years old in good health. Each CDR3 is given with its conserved first and last residue. A D gene is named only where the DNA matches it firmly. Not all rows give a size; the values are once, few, many and, for expanded clones, a class.

>TRBV6-5|TRBJ1-2|.|.
CASSRLNRETF
TGTGCCAGCAGTCGATTGAACAGGGAAACCTTC
>TRBV11-2|TRBJ2-1|few|TRBD2
CASSYQREVGEQFF
TGTGCCAGCAGCTACCAGCGGGAGGTGGGTGAGCAGTTCTTC
>TRBV5-1|TRBJ2-2|few|TRBD2
CASSLGLAGGPIGELFF
TGCGCCAGCAGCTTGGGACTAGCGGGAGGGCCAATCGGGGAGCTGTTTTTT
>TRBV7-2|TRBJ2-5|few|TRBD1
CASGWTGPQGAQYF
TGTGCCAGCGGATGGACAGGACCTCAGGGAGCCCAGTACTTC
>TRBV5-4|TRBJ1-6|few|TRBD1
CASSFYKQGGLSPLHF
TGTGCCAGCAGCTTTTATAAGCAGGGGGGCCTGTCACCCCTCCACTTT
>TRBV27|TRBJ2-3|.|TRBD1
CASKRDRGPTDTQYF
TGTGCCAGCAAAAGGGACAGGGGTCCGACAGATACGCAGTATTTT
>TRBV29-1|TRBJ1-1|.|.
CSGRAGRVNTEAFF
TGCAGCGGACGGGCAGGGAGGGTGAACACTGAAGCTTTCTTT
>TRBV27|TRBJ2-1|.|TRBD2
CASSFQAGVNEQFF
TGTGCCAGCAGTTTTCAAGCGGGGGTCAATGAGCAGTTCTTC
>TRBV20-1|TRBJ2-5|few|.
CSASIWRGDQETQYF
TGCAGTGCTTCCATCTGGCGGGGAGACCAAGAGACCCAGTACTTC
>TRBV12-3/TRBV12-4|TRBJ2-1|many|.
CASSPSTHNEQFF
TGTGCCAGCAGTCCCTCGACCCACAATGAGCAGTTCTTC
>TRBV24-1|TRBJ2-5|few|.
CATSDSARLGETQYF
TGTGCCACCAGTGATTCCGCCCGATTGGGAGAGACCCAGTACTTC
>TRBV6-1|TRBJ2-7|few|.
CASTQQGGRGYEQYF
TGTGCCAGCACCCAACAGGGAGGGAGAGGCTACGAGCAGTACTTC
>TRBV9|TRBJ2-2|few|TRBD2
CASSVAQRGNTGELFF
TGTGCCAGCAGCGTAGCCCAGCGGGGAAACACCGGGGAGCTGTTTTTT
>TRBV5-1|TRBJ2-5|.|TRBD1
CASSLDPQGVQETQYF
TGCGCCAGCAGCTTGGATCCACAGGGGGTCCAAGAGACCCAGTACTTC
>TRBV10-3|TRBJ1-1|few|.
CAISESSGGVHTEAFF
TGTGCCATCAGTGAGTCATCGGGAGGTGTGCACACTGAAGCTTTCTTT
>TRBV3-1|TRBJ2-7|.|.
CASSQGQQGYEQYF
TGTGCCAGCAGCCAAGGGCAGCAAGGCTACGAGCAGTACTTC
>TRBV20-1|TRBJ2-7|.|.
CSAERQTYEQYF
TGCAGTGCTGAACGACAAACCTACGAGCAGTACTTC
>TRBV7-2|TRBJ1-5|few|.
CASSIQGSNQPQHF
TGTGCCAGCAGCATTCAGGGTAGCAATCAGCCCCAGCATTTT
>TRBV25-1|TRBJ1-1|.|.
CASSELGVGAEAFF
TGTGCCAGCAGTGAACTAGGGGTGGGCGCTGAAGCTTTCTTT
>TRBV28|TRBJ2-5|many|.
CASSFGIGGETQYF
TGTGCCAGCAGTTTTGGGATTGGGGGCGAGACCCAGTACTTC
>TRBV12-3/TRBV12-4|TRBJ2-7|.|.
CASSLSSQSGEQYF
TGTGCCAGCAGTTTATCTAGCCAGAGTGGCGAGCAGTACTTC
>TRBV7-9|TRBJ2-1|few|.
CASSIQDNEQFF
TGTGCCAGCAGCATACAGGACAATGAGCAGTTCTTC
>TRBV6-6|TRBJ1-1|.|.
CASRNSGNTEAFF
TGTGCCAGCAGGAACAGTGGGAACACTGAAGCTTTCTTT
>TRBV5-1|TRBJ1-1|many|.
CASSGGGRGFLEGTEAFF
TGCGCCAGCAGCGGGGGAGGCAGGGGTTTCTTGGAAGGCACTGAAGCTTTCTTT
>TRBV18|TRBJ2-3|few|.
CASSPLMDSRTDTQYF
TGTGCCAGCTCACCTCTAATGGACTCCCGCACAGATACGCAGTATTTT
>TRBV5-1|TRBJ2-3|.|.
CASSFNMGGLVDTQYF
TGCGCCAGCAGCTTTAATATGGGGGGTTTAGTGGATACGCAGTATTTT
>TRBV7-6|TRBJ1-1|few|.
CASSLGWDTEAFF
TGTGCCAGCAGCTTAGGGTGGGACACTGAAGCTTTCTTT
>TRBV28|TRBJ2-5|.|.
CASSPPGLYTETQYF
TGTGCCAGCAGTCCTCCGGGACTCTACACAGAGACCCAGTACTTC
>TRBV12-3/TRBV12-4|TRBJ2-2|few|.
CASSLALVGYTGELFF
TGTGCCAGCAGTTTAGCGCTCGTCGGGTACACCGGGGAGCTGTTTTTT